This T cell receptor (beta chain) comes out of a study of cytomegalovirus exposure and HLA in healthy donors. General study points: In vitro testing confirmed a few CMV-associated chains as specific for CMV antigens. Researchers counted approximately 160 TCR beta chains as cytomegalovirus-associated. Generally TCR sequences proved uncommon, though certain public TCRs appeared in numerous donors.

CDR3 length: 15 amino acids. Trimming removed 1 base at V and 1 base at J, with 7 bases between. The germline gives CDR1 LNHNV, CDR2 YYDKDF (reference sequence). In the case of this clone: Its specificity is not known.

Sequenced by immunoSEQ multiplex PCR; TCRdb stores in-frame clones only, minus some. The sample yields 110,000 to 150,000 clones, 85% to 95% seen once. Separation from the approximately 710-subject first cohort characterized the 120-subject validation cohort, to which the donors belonged. Sequenced material: PBMCs. The receptor's source is a man in his late teens or twenties in good health and CMV-seropositive. This sequence joins TRBV15 and TRBJ1-4; no firm D call. The CDR3 spells CATSRGRGTNEKLFF. The CDR3 bases are TGTGCCACCAGCAGAGGTCGGGGAACTAATGAAAAACTGTTTTTT.